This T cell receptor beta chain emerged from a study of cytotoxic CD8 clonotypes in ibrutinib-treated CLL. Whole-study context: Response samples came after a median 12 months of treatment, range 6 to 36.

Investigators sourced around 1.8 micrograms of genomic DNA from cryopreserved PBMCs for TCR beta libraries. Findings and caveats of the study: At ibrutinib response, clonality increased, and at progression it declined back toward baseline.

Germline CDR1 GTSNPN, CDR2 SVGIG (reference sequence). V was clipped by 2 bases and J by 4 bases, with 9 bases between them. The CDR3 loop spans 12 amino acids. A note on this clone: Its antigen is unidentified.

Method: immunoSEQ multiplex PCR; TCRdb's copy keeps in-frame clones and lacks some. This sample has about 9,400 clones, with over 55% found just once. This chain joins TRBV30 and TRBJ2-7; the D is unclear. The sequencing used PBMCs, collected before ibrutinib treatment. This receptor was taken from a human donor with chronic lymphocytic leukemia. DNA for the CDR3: TGTGCCTGGAGTTGGTTGGATTACGAGCAGTACTTC. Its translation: CAWSWLDYEQYF.